The T cell receptor beta chain described here comes from a study of technical replicates of blood from a few donors listed by TCRdb under 2017. The germline V and J ends show losses of 6 bases and 9 bases respectively, and no gene match explains 11 bases of the junction. Looking up the germline V gene yields CDR1 SNHLY and CDR2 FYNNEI. Inclusive of the bounding cysteine and phenylalanine, the CDR3 is 15 residues long. Only the CDR3 region is kept as DNA, spanning 45 bases read in frame from base 1. This clone occurred a few times. What antigen it recognizes has not been identified. Per-base qualities were not stored, and no clone one base away is much larger. The method was the immunoSEQ multiplex PCR assay. What TCRdb holds here is the immuneACCESS table cut down to in-frame rearrangements. Part of the clones is not present; checked against another copy, under half of the missing clones reflect an unresolved V gene, and the others are unexplained. The table for this sample lists roughly 12,000 clones; about 94% of them were counted only once. The ten largest clones represent 5.5% to 7.5% of the sample.

The TCR comes from a human donor in good health. The chain employs TRBV2 and TRBJ2-1; TRBD1 agrees with 10 junctional bases. Sequences were obtained from PBMCs. CDR3 sequence: CASSWTGGNDGEQFF. The DNA sequence is TGTGCCAGCAGCTGGACAGGGGGTAACGACGGTGAGCAGTTCTTC.